This TCR beta chain is drawn from a study of early stage breast cancer tumors. Study outcomes and limitations: Compared with adjacent normal breast, tumors showed about 2.5-fold denser, more clonal T cells.

To note about this clone: Its matching antigen is unknown.

Blood replicates held 0.5 ug DNA, tumor or normal breast around 1.5 ug, two each. Clones were sequenced by immunoSEQ multiplex PCR, and TCRdb holds only the in-frame ones, with some missing. Altogether under 45,000 clones are present, about three quarters being singletons, with the ten largest covering about 7.8%. Between the trimmed V and J ends, which lost 1 base and 5 bases, there was a span of 9 bases. CDR1 and CDR2 from the germline V gene are LNHDA and SQIVND (reference sequence). This CDR3 has 14 amino acids. The rearrangement links TRBV19 to TRBJ2-1, with a possible D match to TRBD1 (5 bases). Sample: blood. The TCR was taken from a person aged 50-59 years with breast cancer. CDR3 loop: CASSIVGPNNEQFF. CDR3 coding DNA: TGTGCCAGTAGTATAGTGGGGCCGAACAATGAGCAGTTCTTC.